The 15 T cell receptor beta chains presented below share a single source sample, sequenced in a study of cytomegalovirus exposure and HLA in healthy donors. 60 Vbeta and 13 Jbeta primers were used in PCR. Only in-frame clones appear in the TCRdb table, and some are missing; sequencing was by immunoSEQ multiplex PCR. The repertoire holds 150,000 or so clones, with around three quarters as singletons. The sequenced sample was PBMCs. Source of these receptors: a middle-aged woman in good health and CMV-seronegative.

This clone was found a few times. The chain uses TRBV7-9 and TRBJ1-1, with 7 bases fitting TRBD1. This CDR3 spans 14 amino acids. The trim removed 3 bases at V and 4 bases at J, leaving 5 bases unmatched. The germline gives CDR1 SEHNR, CDR2 FQNEAQ (reference sequence). The CDR3 loop is CASSFETGFTEAFF. The CDR3, as DNA: TGTGCCAGCAGCTTTGAGACAGGGTTCACTGAAGCTTTCTTT.

The rearrangement joins TRBV6-6 to TRBJ1-5; 10 bases fit TRBD1. V lost 5 bases and J lost 2; bases outside the gene matches: 3. This CDR3 spans 15 amino acids. Germline CDR1 MNHNY, CDR2 SVGAGI (reference sequence). CDR3 sequence: CASSIGQGGNQPQHF. The CDR3 DNA reads TGTGCCAGCAGTATAGGACAGGGGGGCAATCAGCCCCAGCATTTT.

This rearrangement joins TRBV7-2 to TRBJ1-2; D call uncertain. CDR1 is SGHTA and CDR2 is FQGNSA in the germline V gene. The CDR3 runs 16 residues. Trimming left V 0 bases short and J 0 bases short, with 11 bases between. The CDR3 DNA reads TGTGCCAGCAGCTTAGCCTTACAGAGCTCTAACTATGGCTACACCTTC. Translated: CASSLALQSSNYGYTF.

This clone was seen only a few times. The rearrangement joins TRBV2 to TRBJ2-7; a possible D gene is TRBD2 (5 bases). Germline CDR1 is SNHLY and CDR2 is FYNNEI. The CDR3 loop spans 13 amino acids. The ends were cut back, 6 bases at V and 4 bases at J, with 13 bases in the middle. This CDR3 is CASRDFGNYEQYF. CDR3 in DNA: TGTGCCAGCAGGGACTTTGGGAATTACGAGCAGTACTTC. Filled out from reference TRBV2 and TRBJ2-7, the complete variable domain reads EPEVTQTPSHQVTQMGQEVILRCVPISNHLYFYWYRQILGQKVEFLVSFYNNEISEKSEIFDDQFSVERPDGSNFTLKIRSTKLEDSAMYFCASRDFGNYEQYFGPGTRLTVT.

The chain carries TRBV4-2 and TRBJ2-6; no clear D gene. The CDR3 spans 16 residues. V dropped 3 bases and J dropped 1 base, with 10 bases sitting between them. The germline gives CDR1 LGHNA, CDR2 YNFKEQ. The DNA for the CDR3 is TGTGCCAGCAGCCACCTAGGCTGGTCTGGGGCCAACGTCCTGACTTTC. As protein: CASSHLGWSGANVLTF.

V is TRBV6-5 and J is TRBJ1-4, with 10 nucleotides matching TRBD1. Germline-derived CDR1 and CDR2 are MNHEY and SVGAGI. J lost 8 bases, V lost 7 bases, and 10 bases had no gene match. The CDR3 sequence is 15 residues long. The CDR3 nucleotides are TGTGCCAGCACCAGAAAAGGACAGGGGGTCGAAAAACTGTTTTTT. Translated: CASTRKGQGVEKLFF.

The chain joins TRBV27 to TRBJ2-1; 10 bases map to TRBD2. CDR1 MNHEY and CDR2 SMNVEV come from the germline V gene (reference sequence). Trimming removed 6 bases from V and 7 bases from J; junction bases left unmatched: 9. The CDR3 sequence is 15 residues long. The CDR3 spells CASRPAGGRGNEQFF. In nucleotides, the CDR3 is TGTGCCAGCAGACCAGCGGGGGGGCGCGGGAATGAGCAGTTCTTC.

This chain joins TRBV4-1 and TRBJ2-7, with D possibly TRBD2 on 6 matching bases. V lost 4 bases and J 0 bases, leaving 16 bases between the germline ends. The CDR3 extends over 16 amino acids. The germline gives CDR1 MGHRA, CDR2 YSYEKL. CDR3 nucleotides: TGCGCCAGCAGCCGCCCGGGACTCTCGACCTCCTACGAGCAGTACTTC. It codes for CASSRPGLSTSYEQYF.

CDR3 amino acids: CASRTGGSGNTIYF. CDR3 coding DNA: TGTGCCAGCCGGACAGGGGGCTCCGGAAACACCATATATTTT. This rearrangement joins TRBV6-5 to TRBJ1-3; TRBD1 matches 11 bases. V was pared by 8 bases and J by 4 bases, with 4 bases of the junction left unmatched. This CDR3 is built from 14 residues. Per germline, CDR1 MNHEY and CDR2 SVGAGI.

This clone has a handful of counts. This chain uses TRBV6-5 with TRBJ1-1; D remains unclear. The germline V and J ends were trimmed by 2 bases and 1 base, with 2 bases remaining between them. The CDR3 runs 12 residues. CDR1 MNHEY and CDR2 SVGAGI come from the germline V gene. In DNA form, the CDR3 reads TGTGCCAGCAGTTACCGGAACACTGAAGCTTTCTTT. This sequence encodes CASSYRNTEAFF.

The chain has TRBV6-5 and TRBJ2-7, with a weak D call TRBD2 (6 bases). V gave up 5 bases and J gave up 3 bases, with 14 bases separating them. Germline V gives CDR1 MNHEY, CDR2 SVGAGI. This CDR3 has 14 residues. For the CDR3, the DNA is TGTGCCAGCAGTGAAGGAGGGCTGATCTACGAGCAGTACTTC. Amino acids: CASSEGGLIYEQYF.

The rearrangement joins TRBV5-5 to TRBJ2-7; TRBD1 agrees at 7 bases. Germline V gene sequence: CDR1 SGHKS, CDR2 YYEKEE (reference sequence). After removal of 4 bases from V and 1 base from J, the junction contained 8 bases not matched to a gene. The CDR3 length is 15 residues. This chain's CDR3 is CASSPDRVQSYEQYF. The CDR3 nucleotides read TGTGCCAGCAGCCCCGACAGGGTACAGTCCTACGAGCAGTACTTC.

The chain has TRBV7-9 and TRBJ2-1; 7 bases agree with TRBD1. J lost 4 bases, V lost 5 bases, and 8 bases had no gene match. CDR1 is SEHNR and CDR2 is FQNEAQ in the germline V gene (reference sequence). The CDR3 has 15 amino acids. The CDR3 region is CASSQDRISYNEQFF. Written as DNA, the CDR3 is TGTGCCAGCAGCCAGGACAGGATTTCGTACAATGAGCAGTTCTTC.

CDR3 protein: CATSRDPLSEKLFF. The CDR3, as DNA: TGTGCCACCAGCAGAGACCCCCTTTCCGAAAAACTGTTTTTT. The rearrangement links TRBV15 to TRBJ1-4; no clear D gene. Germline V gene data show CDR1 as LNHNV and CDR2 as YYDKDF (reference sequence). Trimming removed 0 bases from V and 8 bases from J, with 10 bases in between. The CDR3 runs 14 residues. The complete variable domain, with remaining parts taken from reference TRBV15 and TRBJ1-4, reads DAMVIQNPRYQVTQFGKPVTLSCSQTLNHNVMYWYQQKSSQAPKLLFHYYDKDFNNEADTPDNFQSRRPNTSFCFLDIRSPGLGDTAMYLCATSRDPLSEKLFFGSGTQLSVL.

For the CDR3, the DNA is TGCGCCAGCAGCTGGGACAGCCTAAACACTGAAGCTTTCTTT. The encoded protein is CASSWDSLNTEAFF. The chain has TRBV5-1 and TRBJ1-1, with TRBD1 matching over 7 bases. Germline CDR1 and CDR2: SGHRS and YFSETQ. CDR3 size: 14 residues. Losses at the gene ends were 3 bases for V and 2 bases for J; bases not matched to a gene: 4.